The 2 T cell receptor beta chains listed next were all sequenced from one sample in a study of T cell responses to AZD1222 COVID-19 vaccine. Sequenced by immunoSEQ multiplex PCR; TCRdb stores in-frame clones only, minus some. Among about 140,000 clones, about 92% were seen once, and the ten largest hold roughly 12%. This sample comprised peripheral blood, obtained after recovery from COVID-19. Receptors originate from an adult who had recovered from COVID-19.

The chain combines TRBV9 with TRBJ2-1, with 7 bases that match TRBD2. CDR1 and CDR2 from the germline V gene are SGDLS and YYNGEE. The V segment lost 0 bases and the J segment 6 bases; nucleotides outside the gene matches: 3. The CDR3 runs 14 residues. DNA of the CDR3: TGTGCCAGCAGCGTAGGGGGACTAAGCAATGAGCAGTTCTTC. Translation gives CASSVGGLSNEQFF. The full variable domain, its missing parts supplied by reference TRBV9 and TRBJ2-1, is DSGVTQTPKHLITATGQRVTLRCSPRSGDLSVYWYQQSLDQGLQFLIQYYNGEERAKGNILERFSAQQFPDLHSELNLSSLELGDSALYFCASSVGGLSNEQFFGPGTRLTVL.

The J gene is TRBJ1-6, the V gene TRBV29-1; 7 bases agree with TRBD1. Germline values: CDR1 SQVTM, CDR2 ANQGSEA. Trimming at V came to 6 bases and at J to 8 bases, leaving 7 bases not matched to a gene. The CDR3 is made up of 13 amino acids. CDR3 in DNA: TGCAGCGTCACACAGGGGCTTTATTCACCCCTCCACTTT. This translates into CSVTQGLYSPLHF.